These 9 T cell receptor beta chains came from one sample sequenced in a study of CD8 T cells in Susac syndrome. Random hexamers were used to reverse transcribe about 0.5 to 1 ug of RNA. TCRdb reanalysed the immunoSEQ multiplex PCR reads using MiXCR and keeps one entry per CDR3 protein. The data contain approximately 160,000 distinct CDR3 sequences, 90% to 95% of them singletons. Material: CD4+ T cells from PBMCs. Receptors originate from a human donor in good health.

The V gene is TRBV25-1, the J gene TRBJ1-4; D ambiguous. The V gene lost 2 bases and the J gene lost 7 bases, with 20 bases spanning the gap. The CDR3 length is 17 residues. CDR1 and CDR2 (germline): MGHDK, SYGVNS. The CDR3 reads CASSELKGWWVSEKLFF. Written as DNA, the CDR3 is TGTGCCAGCAGTGAACTCAAAGGGTGGTGGGTTAGTGAAAAACTGTTTTTT.

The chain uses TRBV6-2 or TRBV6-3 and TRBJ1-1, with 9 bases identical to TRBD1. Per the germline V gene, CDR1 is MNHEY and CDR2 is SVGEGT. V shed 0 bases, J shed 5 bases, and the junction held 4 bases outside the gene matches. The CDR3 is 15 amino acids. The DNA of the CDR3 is TGTGCCAGCAGTTACTCCGGACAGGGGAAGACTGAAGCTTTCTTT. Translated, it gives CASSYSGQGKTEAFF.

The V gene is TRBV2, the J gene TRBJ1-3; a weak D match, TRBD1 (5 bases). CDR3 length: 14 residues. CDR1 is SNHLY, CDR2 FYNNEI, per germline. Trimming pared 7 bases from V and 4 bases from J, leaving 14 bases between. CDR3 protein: CASTGRGGGNTIYF. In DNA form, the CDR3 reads TGTGCCAGCACCGGGCGGGGGGGAGGAAACACCATATATTTT.

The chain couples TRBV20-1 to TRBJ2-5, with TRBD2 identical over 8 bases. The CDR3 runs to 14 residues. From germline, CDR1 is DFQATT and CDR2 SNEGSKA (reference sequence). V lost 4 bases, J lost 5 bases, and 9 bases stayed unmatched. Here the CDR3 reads CSAKAGGGSETQYF. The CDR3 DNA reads TGCAGTGCTAAGGCGGGGGGAGGGTCCGAGACCCAGTACTTC.

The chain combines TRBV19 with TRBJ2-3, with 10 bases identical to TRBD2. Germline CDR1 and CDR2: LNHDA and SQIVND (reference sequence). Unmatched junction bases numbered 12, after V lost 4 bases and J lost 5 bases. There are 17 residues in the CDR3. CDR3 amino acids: CASSTPIAGGQGDTQYF. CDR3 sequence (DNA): TGTGCCAGTAGTACCCCCATAGCGGGGGGCCAGGGAGATACGCAGTATTTT.

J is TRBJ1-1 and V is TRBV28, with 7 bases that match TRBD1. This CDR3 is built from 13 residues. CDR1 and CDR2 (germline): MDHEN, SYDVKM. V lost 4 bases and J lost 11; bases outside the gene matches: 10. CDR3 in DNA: TGTGCCAGCAGTTGGGGGACAGCACCGGGGGCTTTCTTT. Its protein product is CASSWGTAPGAFF.

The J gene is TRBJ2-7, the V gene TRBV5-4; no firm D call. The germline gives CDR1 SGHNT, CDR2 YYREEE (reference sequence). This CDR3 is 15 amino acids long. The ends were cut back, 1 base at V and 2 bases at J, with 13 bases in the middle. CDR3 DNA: TGTGCCAGCAGCTTGAAGTCTAGATCCGCCTACGAGCAGTACTTC. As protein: CASSLKSRSAYEQYF.

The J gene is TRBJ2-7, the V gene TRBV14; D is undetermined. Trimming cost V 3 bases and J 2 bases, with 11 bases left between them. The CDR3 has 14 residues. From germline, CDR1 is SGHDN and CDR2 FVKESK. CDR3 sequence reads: CASSHVSRPYEQYF. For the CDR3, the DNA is TGTGCCAGCAGCCATGTCAGCAGGCCCTACGAGCAGTACTTC.

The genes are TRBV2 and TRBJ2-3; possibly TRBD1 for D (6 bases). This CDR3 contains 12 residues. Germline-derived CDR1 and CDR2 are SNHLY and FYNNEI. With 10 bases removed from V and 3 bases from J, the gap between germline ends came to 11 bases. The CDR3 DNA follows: TGTGCCATAAGACAGGATACAGATACGCAGTATTTT. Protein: CAIRQDTDTQYF. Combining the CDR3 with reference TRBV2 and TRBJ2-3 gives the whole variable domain EPEVTQTPSHQVTQMGQEVILRCVPISNHLYFYWYRQILGQKVEFLVSFYNNEISEKSEIFDDQFSVERPDGSNFTLKIRSTKLEDSAMYFCAIRQDTDTQYFGPGTRLTVL.